This T cell receptor (beta chain) was recorded in a study of T cell repertoires in aging, cancer and after chemotherapy (dated by TCRdb to about 2019). Study-level background: Donors spanned six age groups from 30 or younger to 70 or older, with at least three individuals per group. Paired pre- and post-chemotherapy samples in the solid tumor group came from brain tumor (glioblastoma) patients receiving temozolomide-based therapy. The full dataset contained several million TCR reads. The study profiled peripheral blood TCR beta repertoires from healthy donors and cancer patients to examine immunoaging and T cell reconstitution after chemotherapy. Alongside 95 healthy donors serving as a reference group, the cohort included 218 cancer patients, of whom about 94 had hematological cancers and fewer than 130 had solid cancers.

Worth noting for this clonotype: Its target antigen remains unknown. Base quality data are lacking; no much larger clone is found one base away.

The CDR1 and CDR2 encoded by the germline V gene are MNHEY and SVGAGI. Germline trimming: 2 bases from V, 7 bases from J; junction bases outside gene matches: 2. The CDR3 runs 14 amino acids, cysteine and phenylalanine included. This entry keeps only the CDR3 DNA: 42 bases, framed from base 1. Rearranged TRB sequences spanning V, D and J segments were amplified in a multiplex touch-down PCR with a mixed TRB-A/B primer pool. Illumina adapters and sample indices were attached to the amplicons through two consecutive PCR reactions run with Phusion HS II polymerase. The amplicons were purified from gel with the NucleoSpin Gel and PCR Clean-up kit and then assessed with Qubit and an Agilent 2100 Bioanalyzer. Sequencing of the libraries was done on an Illumina MiSeq with paired-end, single-indexed 600-cycle runs. Per the authors' processing: MiXCR versions 2.12 and 3.0.5 were used to process the TRB sequences. Each unique CDR3 nucleotide sequence was counted as one clone, and only productive sequences with at least two reads were retained. Repertoire metrics included Shannon diversity, evenness, clonality (one minus evenness), and alpha-parameterized diversity profiles from alpha 0 to 5. The IGoR algorithm was used to calculate generation probabilities of clones in the paired pre- and post-chemotherapy samples. Clones were called with MiXCR by TCRdb after fastp trimmed the public reads at Q25, and only in-frame beta chains were retained. A single entry per CDR3 protein holds the most common genes and DNA from its merged rows. TCRdb, rather than the study authors, made the V and J calls. The sample profile shows about 3,000 distinct CDR3 sequences; about 39% of them were found once. Approximately 5.4% of the sample comes from the top ten.

Results the study describes overall, beyond this receptor: In healthy donors, the drop in TCR diversity with age came mainly from a loss of richness, whereas in cancer patients a loss of evenness also played a part. An increase in median generation probability over the chemotherapy interval was observed in both cancer cohorts, suggesting that the repertoire was reconstituted through rebound thymic output. Untreated patients with hematological or solid cancers showed significantly lower blood TCR diversity and higher clonality than age-matched healthy donors. It was noted by the authors that conclusions about immunological memory after chemotherapy cannot be drawn from the repertoire data.

TCR beta rearrangements were amplified from genomic DNA extracted from peripheral blood rather than from sorted cells or RNA. The sample comprised blood. The chain uses TRBV6-5 and TRBJ1-4, with 9 middle bases fitting TRBD1. The source is a human donor with a solid tumor. This receptor carries the CDR3 CASSYGDRAEKLFF. The DNA sequence is given as TGTGCCAGCAGTTACGGGGACAGGGCTGAAAAACTGTTTTTT.